The 32 T cell receptor beta chains listed next were all sequenced from one sample in a study of blood T cell repertoires in COVID-19 (dated by TCRdb to 2018 to 2020). The library was obtained by the immunoSEQ multiplex PCR assay. The immuneACCESS repertoire file appears here via TCRdb, limited to in-frame rearrangements. These files lack a portion of the clones; in checked studies, under half of the deficit traces to unresolved V genes, and the cause of the others is not known. This sample has approximately 60,000 clones in its table, and 75% to 85% of those were observed once. The leading ten clones occupy under 15% of the sample. The sample taken for sequencing was peripheral blood. Receptors originate from a man aged 80 or over with acute or convalescent COVID-19.

The genes are TRBV9 and TRBJ1-2, with D uncertain. This CDR3 comprises 14 residues. Germline V gene data show CDR1 as SGDLS and CDR2 as YYNGEE. The V and J ends lost 0 bases and 6 bases respectively, with 12 bases between them. CDR3 region: CASSVGRAGDGYTF. The CDR3 bases are TGTGCCAGCAGCGTAGGGAGGGCCGGGGATGGCTACACCTTC.

The rearrangement uses TRBV9 and TRBJ2-1; tentatively, D is TRBD1 (8 bases). CDR3 length: 14 amino acids. The germline CDR1 and CDR2 sequences are SGDLS and YYNGEE. The V gene lost 7 bases and the J gene lost 2 bases, with 13 bases spanning the gap. As DNA, the CDR3 is TGTGCCAGCGGGGGGGGACAGGCCTACAATGAGCAGTTCTTC. Translating gives CASGGGQAYNEQFF.

The rearrangement uses TRBV6-5 and TRBJ2-5, with D possibly being TRBD2 (6 bases). The CDR3 is made up of 13 amino acids. V lost 4 bases and J lost 5, with 11 bases in between. Germline V gives CDR1 MNHEY, CDR2 SVGAGI. The CDR3: CASSFSSGETQYF. CDR3 bases: TGTGCCAGCAGTTTTAGTAGCGGTGAGACCCAGTACTTC.

The rearrangement joins TRBV5-6 to TRBJ1-3, with no clear D. With 4 bases removed from V and 0 bases from J, the gap between germline ends came to 11 bases. Germline V gene lookup returns CDR1 SGHDT and CDR2 YYEEEE. The CDR3 spans 15 residues. In DNA form, the CDR3 reads TGTGCCAGCAGCCGGTGGGAGAGCTCTGGAAACACCATATATTTT. Its protein product is CASSRWESSGNTIYF.

The V call is TRBV24-1, the J call TRBJ2-3, with TRBD1 matching 7 bases. This CDR3 is built from 13 residues. With V trimmed by 4 bases and J by 6 bases, 3 bases remained unmatched. Germline CDR1 and CDR2: KGHDR and SFDVKD. In DNA, the CDR3 is TGTGCCACCAGTGACGGGACAGCTGATACGCAGTATTTT. The encoded protein is CATSDGTADTQYF.

This clone was detected only a few times. V is TRBV5-5 and J is TRBJ1-2; D is unclear. Trimming took 5 bases from V and 6 from J, leaving 17 bases between them. Per the germline V gene, CDR1 is SGHKS and CDR2 is YYEKEE (reference sequence). The CDR3 has 14 amino acids. The CDR3 DNA follows: TGTGCCAGCAGGTTGAGCGGCTATTTTGATGGCTACACCTTC. Translated, it gives CASRLSGYFDGYTF. The full variable domain, with the rest looked up from reference TRBV5-5 and TRBJ1-2, is DAGVTQSPTHLIKTRGQQVTLRCSPISGHKSVSWYQQVLGQGPQFIFQYYEKEERGRGNFPDRFSARQFPNYSSELNVNALLLGDSALYLCASRLSGYFDGYTFGSGTRLTVV.

The chain joins TRBV2 to TRBJ1-1; 10 bases are shared with TRBD1. The CDR3 is 13 residues long. Germline loops: CDR1 SNHLY, CDR2 FYNNEI. J lost 6 bases, V lost 5 bases, and 3 bases had no gene match. The CDR3 DNA reads TGTGCCAGCAGTACCGGGACAGGGGCTGAAGCTTTCTTT. The encoded protein is CASSTGTGAEAFF.

This clone has only a few counts. V usage is TRBV3-1 (or the pseudogene TRBV3-2) and J usage is TRBJ1-1; 7 nucleotides align to TRBD1. The germline V gene encodes CDR1 LGHDT and CDR2 YNNKEL (reference sequence). This CDR3 is built from 15 residues. V shed 4 bases, J shed 7 bases, and the junction held 12 bases outside the gene matches. CDR3 sequence (DNA): TGTGCCAGCAGCCGAGGGGTAGGGACAGATGGTGAAGCTTTCTTT. It is translated as CASSRGVGTDGEAFF.

The chain combines TRBV11-3 with TRBJ2-1; D remains unclear. CDR3 length: 14 amino acids. V lost 2 bases and J 7 bases, leaving 12 bases between the germline ends. In germline, CDR1 is SGHNT, CDR2 YENEEA. CDR3 protein: CASSLTNSGNEQFF. CDR3 nucleotide sequence: TGTGCCAGCAGCTTAACGAACTCGGGTAATGAGCAGTTCTTC.

This chain joins TRBV9 and TRBJ2-2; D possibly corresponds to TRBD1 (6 bases). V shed 0 bases and J shed 0 bases, with 9 bases lying between them. Per the germline V gene, CDR1 is SGDLS and CDR2 is YYNGEE. CDR3 length: 16 amino acids. CDR3 amino acids: CASSVGWGPNTGELFF. CDR3 nucleotides: TGTGCCAGCAGCGTAGGTTGGGGGCCGAACACCGGGGAGCTGTTTTTT.

Written as DNA, the CDR3 is TGCGCCAGCAGCTTGGGGCTGGGGGCGGATACGCAGTATTTT. This translates into CASSLGLGADTQYF. The rearrangement uses TRBV5-1 and TRBJ2-3; maybe TRBD1 (6 bases). The CDR3 covers 14 residues. V lost 0 bases and J 6 bases, leaving 11 bases between the germline ends. Per germline, CDR1 SGHRS and CDR2 YFSETQ. Full variable domain (rest looked up from reference TRBV5-1 and TRBJ2-3): KAGVTQTPRYLIKTRGQQVTLSCSPISGHRSVSWYQQTPGQGLQFLFEYFSETQRNKGNFPGRFSGRQFSNSRSEMNVSTLELGDSALYLCASSLGLGADTQYFGPGTRLTVL.

In DNA form, the CDR3 reads TGTGCCAGCAGTGAAGCCTTAGCGGGGTCCTACGAGCAGTACTTC. Translated, it gives CASSEALAGSYEQYF. The chain couples TRBV6-1 to TRBJ2-7, with TRBD2 identical over 8 bases. Germline V gene sequence: CDR1 MNHNS, CDR2 SASEGT. The V gene end was trimmed by 0 bases and the J gene end by 1 base; junction bases not matched to a gene: 2. The CDR3 has 15 residues.

V usage is TRBV5-1 and J usage is TRBJ2-7; 7 bases align to TRBD2. Unmatched junction bases numbered 5, after V lost 4 bases and J lost 1 base. This CDR3 has 14 amino acids. The germline CDR1 and CDR2 sequences are SGHRS and YFSETQ. The chain's CDR3 is CASSPDGGSYEQYF. Written as DNA, the CDR3 is TGCGCCAGCAGCCCCGACGGGGGGTCCTACGAGCAGTACTTC.

The CDR3 protein is CASSLRDTYYGYTF. As DNA, the CDR3 is TGTGCCAGTAGTCTCAGGGACACCTACTATGGCTACACCTTC. The V call is TRBV19, the J call TRBJ1-2, with D possibly being TRBD1 (6 bases). V gave up 5 bases and J gave up 3 bases, with 13 bases separating them. The germline V gene has CDR1 LNHDA and CDR2 SQIVND (reference sequence). The CDR3 has 14 residues.

This clone is a singleton in its sample. This chain connects TRBV5-4 to TRBJ2-3; D not certain. Germline values: CDR1 SGHNT, CDR2 YYREEE (reference sequence). CDR3 length: 15 amino acids. Between the trimmed V and J ends, which lost 4 bases and 2 bases, there was a span of 14 bases. The CDR3 DNA reads as TGTGCCAGCAGCCCGAACGTTGGCCCCACAGATACGCAGTATTTT. Protein sequence: CASSPNVGPTDTQYF.

This clone was observed a handful of times. The chain links TRBV9 to TRBJ1-5; 9 bases line up with TRBD1. V trimming: 4 bases; J trimming: 0 bases; junction bases outside the gene matches: 8. The CDR3 is 17 residues long. Germline V gene lookup returns CDR1 SGDLS and CDR2 YYNGEE. CDR3 protein: CASSRTGAADSNQPQHF. The CDR3 DNA reads TGTGCCAGCAGCCGGACAGGGGCTGCAGATAGCAATCAGCCCCAGCATTTT. Full variable domain (outside the CDR3, taken from reference TRBV9 and TRBJ1-5): DSGVTQTPKHLITATGQRVTLRCSPRSGDLSVYWYQQSLDQGLQFLIQYYNGEERAKGNILERFSAQQFPDLHSELNLSSLELGDSALYFCASSRTGAADSNQPQHFGDGTRLSIL.

This chain links TRBV11-3 with TRBJ2-1; the D gene is possibly TRBD2 (6 bases). Germline CDR1 is SGHNT and CDR2 is YENEEA. This CDR3 contains 17 residues. V was clipped by 5 bases and J by 1 base, with 18 bases between them. The CDR3: CASSPGRGDLSYNEQFF. The DNA of the CDR3 is TGTGCCAGCAGCCCTGGGCGTGGGGACTTGTCCTACAATGAGCAGTTCTTC.

The chain links TRBV18 to TRBJ2-1; D is undetermined. Germline V CDR1 and CDR2: KGHSH, LQKENI. V lost 0 bases and J 8 bases, leaving 8 bases between the germline ends. CDR3 length: 13 amino acids. CDR3: CASSPPAGDEQFF. In nucleotides, the CDR3 is TGTGCCAGCTCACCACCGGCAGGTGATGAGCAGTTCTTC.

This clone occurred a few times. The chain joins TRBV19 to TRBJ1-3, with TRBD1 as a possible D gene (6 bases). This CDR3 has 15 amino acids. Germline V gene sequence: CDR1 LNHDA, CDR2 SQIVND (reference sequence). Deletions cut 11 bases from V and 4 bases from J, with 21 bases between. The CDR3 region has the DNA TGTGCCCAATTCTTCCGGGGGGCGCAGGGAAACACCATATATTTT. This gives the protein CAQFFRGAQGNTIYF.

This clone was observed once. This chain joins TRBV5-1 and TRBJ2-2, with 7 nucleotides matching TRBD1. Germline CDR1 and CDR2: SGHRS and YFSETQ. J lost 3 bases, V lost 4 bases, and 6 bases had no gene match. The CDR3 is 15 amino acids. The CDR3 sequence is CASSGSTGDTGELFF. The CDR3 DNA reads TGCGCCAGCAGCGGGAGCACAGGGGACACCGGGGAGCTGTTTTTT.

This clone was counted between two and nine times. The chain joins TRBV5-6 to TRBJ1-1, with TRBD1 matching over 7 bases. CDR3 length equals 12 residues. V lost 3 bases and J lost 7; bases outside the gene matches: 3. The germline CDR1 and CDR2 sequences are SGHDT and YYEEEE. DNA of the CDR3: TGTGCCAGCAGCTCGGCAGGGGGTGAAGCTTTCTTT. Translating gives CASSSAGGEAFF.

The chain uses TRBV18 and TRBJ1-4; 7 bases are a match to TRBD1. The germline gives CDR1 KGHSH, CDR2 LQKENI. V gave up 2 bases and J gave up 8 bases; unmatched junction bases: 2. The CDR3 length is 13 residues. CDR3 DNA sequence: TGTGCCAGCTCACCAGGGGACAGCGAAAAACTGTTTTTT. This sequence encodes CASSPGDSEKLFF.

The chain employs TRBV5-1 and TRBJ1-6; 7 bases align to TRBD1. Unmatched junction bases numbered 1, after V lost 0 bases and J lost 4 bases. This CDR3 has 15 residues. CDR1 is SGHRS and CDR2 is YFSETQ in the germline V gene. The DNA for the CDR3 is TGCGCCAGCAGCTTGGCGGGACAGTATAATTCACCCCTCCACTTT. Its translation: CASSLAGQYNSPLHF.

V gene TRBV7-2 combines with J gene TRBJ1-6; tentative D call: TRBD1 (5 bases). The germline V and J ends were trimmed by 5 bases and 9 bases, with 17 bases remaining between them. CDR1 is SGHTA, CDR2 FQGNSA, per germline. This CDR3 comprises 15 residues. In DNA form, the CDR3 reads TGTGCCAGCAGCACCGCTGGGGCCCCAATTTCACCCCTCCACTTT. Translation gives CASSTAGAPISPLHF.

V is TRBV7-8 and J is TRBJ2-1, with 8 nucleotides matching TRBD2. The junction had 12 bases not matched to a gene; V was cut back by 6 bases and J by 5 bases. Germline V lookup: CDR1 SGHVS, CDR2 FQNEAQ. The CDR3 is 16 amino acids. The CDR3 nucleotides read TGTGCCAGCAGTCCCAACCCGGGACTAGATAACAATGAGCAGTTCTTC. As protein: CASSPNPGLDNNEQFF.

This sequence joins TRBV5-1 and TRBJ1-5; 8 nucleotides align to TRBD1. The V gene end was trimmed by 0 bases and the J gene end by 6 bases; junction bases not matched to a gene: 5. The CDR3 contains 15 residues. Germline assignment: CDR1 SGHRS and CDR2 YFSETQ. As DNA, the CDR3 is TGCGCCAGCAGCTTGGGCGCAGGGGGCGGTCAGCCCCAGCATTTT. Residues: CASSLGAGGGQPQHF.

The chain recombines TRBV5-1 with TRBJ2-2; 8 bases are a match to TRBD2. Germline V gives CDR1 SGHRS, CDR2 YFSETQ. Trimming at V came to 2 bases and at J to 4 bases, leaving 4 bases not matched to a gene. CDR3 size: 15 residues. The CDR3 region has the DNA TGCGCCAGCAGCTTCGCGGGGGGTGTCACCGGGGAGCTGTTTTTT. Residues: CASSFAGGVTGELFF.

The rearrangement links TRBV29-1 to TRBJ2-2; perhaps TRBD1 as D (6 bases). V was cut by 4 bases and J by 4 bases, with 10 bases left in between. Germline lookup yields CDR1 SQVTM and CDR2 ANQGSEA. This CDR3 spans 13 amino acids. The CDR3 nucleotides are TGCAGCGTTGGGACAGTGGGCACCGGGGAGCTGTTTTTT. Translated: CSVGTVGTGELFF.

J is TRBJ2-5 and V is TRBV12-3 or TRBV12-4, with D possibly matching TRBD1 (6 bases). There are 13 residues in the CDR3. The ends were cut back, 5 bases at V and 8 bases at J, with 15 bases in the middle. The CDR3 bases are TGTGCCAGCAGTCCAGGGACACCAACCACCCAGTACTTC. This gives the protein CASSPGTPTTQYF.

This chain uses TRBV6-4 with TRBJ1-6; no reliable D call. The CDR3 runs 18 residues. V gave up 2 bases and J gave up 5 bases, with 19 bases separating them. Germline CDR1 MRHNA, CDR2 SNTAGT. CDR3 DNA sequence: TGTGCCAGCAGTGACCGATGGTCAGGAATGAGGGATAATTCACCCCTCCACTTT. This sequence encodes CASSDRWSGMRDNSPLHF.

J is TRBJ1-1 and V is TRBV18, with TRBD1 matching 8 bases. Germline V gene data show CDR1 as KGHSH and CDR2 as LQKENI. The CDR3 loop spans 16 amino acids. V shed 4 bases and J 5 bases; nucleotides not matched to a gene: 12. CDR3: CASSQGQGNMRTEAFF. CDR3 DNA sequence: TGTGCCAGCTCACAAGGACAGGGAAATATGAGAACTGAAGCTTTCTTT.

J is TRBJ2-2 and V is TRBV11-3, with D maybe TRBD2 (6 bases). The CDR3 spans 17 residues. The germline V gene encodes CDR1 SGHNT and CDR2 YENEEA. Trimming took 2 bases from V and 0 from J, leaving 13 bases between them. The CDR3 protein is CASSLYGRGSNTGELFF. CDR3 sequence (DNA): TGTGCCAGCAGCTTATACGGACGGGGGTCGAACACCGGGGAGCTGTTTTTT. Looking up the rest from reference TRBV11-3 and TRBJ2-2 gives the full variable domain: EAGVVQSPRYKIIEKKQPVAFWCNPISGHNTLYWYLQNLGQGPELLIRYENEEAVDDSQLPKDRFSAERLKGVDSTLKIQPAELGDSAVYLCASSLYGRGSNTGELFFGEGSRLTVL.